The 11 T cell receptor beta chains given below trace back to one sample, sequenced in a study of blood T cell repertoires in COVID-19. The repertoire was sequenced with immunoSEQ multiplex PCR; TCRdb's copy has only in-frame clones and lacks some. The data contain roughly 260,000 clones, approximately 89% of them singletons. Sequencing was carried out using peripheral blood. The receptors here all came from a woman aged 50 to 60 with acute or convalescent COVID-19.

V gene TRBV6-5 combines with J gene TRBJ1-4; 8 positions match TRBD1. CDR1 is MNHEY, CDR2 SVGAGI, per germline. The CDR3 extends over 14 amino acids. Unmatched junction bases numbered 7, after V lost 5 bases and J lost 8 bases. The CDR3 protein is CASSPGGRREKLFF. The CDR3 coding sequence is TGTGCCAGCAGTCCAGGGGGCAGAAGGGAAAAACTGTTTTTT.

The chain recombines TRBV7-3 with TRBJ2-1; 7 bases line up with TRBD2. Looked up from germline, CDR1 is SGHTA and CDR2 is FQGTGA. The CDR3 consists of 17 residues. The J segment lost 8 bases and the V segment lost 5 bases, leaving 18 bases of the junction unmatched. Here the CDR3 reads CASSQAFFGGSLDEQFF. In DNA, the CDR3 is TGTGCCAGCAGCCAGGCATTTTTTGGCGGGAGTCTCGATGAGCAGTTCTTC.

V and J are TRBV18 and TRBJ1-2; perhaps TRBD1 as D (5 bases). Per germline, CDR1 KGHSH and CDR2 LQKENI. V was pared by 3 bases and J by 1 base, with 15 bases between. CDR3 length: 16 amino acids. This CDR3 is CASSPEMDTFNYGYTF. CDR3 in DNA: TGTGCCAGCTCACCTGAGATGGACACATTTAACTATGGCTACACCTTC.

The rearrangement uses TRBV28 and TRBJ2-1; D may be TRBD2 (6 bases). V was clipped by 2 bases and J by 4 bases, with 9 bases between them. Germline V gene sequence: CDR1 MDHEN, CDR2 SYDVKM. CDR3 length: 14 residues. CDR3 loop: CASSLIAGYNEQFF. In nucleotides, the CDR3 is TGTGCCAGCAGTTTAATCGCGGGGTACAATGAGCAGTTCTTC.

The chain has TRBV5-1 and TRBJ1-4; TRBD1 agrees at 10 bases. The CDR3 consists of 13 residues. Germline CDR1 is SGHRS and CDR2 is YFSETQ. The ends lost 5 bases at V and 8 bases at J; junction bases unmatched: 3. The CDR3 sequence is CASSRTGGEKLFF. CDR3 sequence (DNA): TGCGCCAGCAGTAGGACAGGGGGGGAAAAACTGTTTTTT.

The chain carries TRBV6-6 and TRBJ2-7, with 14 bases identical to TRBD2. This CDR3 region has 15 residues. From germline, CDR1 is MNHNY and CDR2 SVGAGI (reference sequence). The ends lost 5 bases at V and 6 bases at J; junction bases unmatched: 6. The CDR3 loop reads CASSETGTSGSEQYF. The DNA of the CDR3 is TGTGCCAGCAGTGAGACCGGGACTAGCGGGAGCGAGCAGTACTTC.

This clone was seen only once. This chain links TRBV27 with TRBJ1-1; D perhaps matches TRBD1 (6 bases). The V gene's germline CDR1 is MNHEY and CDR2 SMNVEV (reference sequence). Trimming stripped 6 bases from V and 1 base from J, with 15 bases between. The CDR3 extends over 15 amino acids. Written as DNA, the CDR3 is TGTGCCAGCAGCCCTTCGGGGGGCAGGAACACTGAAGCTTTCTTT. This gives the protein CASSPSGGRNTEAFF.

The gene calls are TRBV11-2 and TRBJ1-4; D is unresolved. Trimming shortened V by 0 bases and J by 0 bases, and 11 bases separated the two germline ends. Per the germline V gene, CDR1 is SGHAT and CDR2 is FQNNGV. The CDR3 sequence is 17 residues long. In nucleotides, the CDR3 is TGTGCCAGCAGCTTAGATCGGTGGACTGCAACTAATGAAAAACTGTTTTTT. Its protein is CASSLDRWTATNEKLFF.

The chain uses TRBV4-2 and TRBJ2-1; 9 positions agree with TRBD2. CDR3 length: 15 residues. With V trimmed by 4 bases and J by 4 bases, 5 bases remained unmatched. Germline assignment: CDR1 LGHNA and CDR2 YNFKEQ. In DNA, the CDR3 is TGTGCCAGCAGCCCCGAGACTAGCGGTTACAATGAGCAGTTCTTC. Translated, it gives CASSPETSGYNEQFF.

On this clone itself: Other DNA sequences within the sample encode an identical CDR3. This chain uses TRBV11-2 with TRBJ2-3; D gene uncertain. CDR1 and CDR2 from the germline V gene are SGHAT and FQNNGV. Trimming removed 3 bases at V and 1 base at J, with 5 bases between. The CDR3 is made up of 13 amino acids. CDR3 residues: CASSLAGTDTQYF. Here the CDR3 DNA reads TGTGCCAGCAGCTTGGCGGGCACAGATACGCAGTATTTT.

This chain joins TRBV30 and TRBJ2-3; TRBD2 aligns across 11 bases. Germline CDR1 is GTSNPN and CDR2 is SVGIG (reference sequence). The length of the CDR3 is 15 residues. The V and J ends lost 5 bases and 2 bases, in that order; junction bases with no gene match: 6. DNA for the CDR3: TGTGCCTGGCTCCGACTAGCGGGGTCCACAGATACGCAGTATTTT. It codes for CAWLRLAGSTDTQYF.